A single sample gave rise to the 12 T cell receptor beta chains below, sequenced in a study of cytomegalovirus exposure and HLA in healthy donors (dated by TCRdb to about 2017). Library prep was done by the immunoSEQ multiplex PCR assay. For the multiplex PCR, a mixture combining 60 forward primers for TCR Vbeta segments and 13 reverse primers for TCR Jbeta segments was used. In its TCRdb copy, this immuneACCESS table keeps in-frame sequences only and misses some clones. Where compared with another copy, unresolved V genes explain less than half of these, and the others have no known cause. The sample contains 110,000 or so clones, over 60% of them found a single time. The ten largest clones add up to approximately 2.5% of the sample. The sample taken for sequencing was PBMCs. The receptor source for this set is a female donor in good health and CMV-seronegative.

This clone was counted between two and nine times. The V and J genes are TRBV6-5 and TRBJ1-6; 7 positions match TRBD1. V lost 5 bases to trimming and J lost 9 bases; unmatched junction nucleotides: 10. The CDR3 extends over 15 amino acids. Per germline, CDR1 MNHEY and CDR2 SVGAGI. The CDR3, as DNA: TGTGCCAGCAGTCTACGACAGGGATCCTTTTCACCCCTCCACTTT. This sequence encodes CASSLRQGSFSPLHF.

J is TRBJ1-4 and V is TRBV19, with TRBD1 as a possible D gene (5 bases). Per the germline V gene, CDR1 is LNHDA and CDR2 is SQIVND (reference sequence). Trimming took 6 bases from V and 4 from J, leaving 24 bases between them. The CDR3 loop spans 18 amino acids. Here the CDR3 DNA reads TGTGCCAGTAGGGACTGGACAACTCGGGAGGAAGATAATGAAAAACTGTTTTTT. It encodes CASRDWTTREEDNEKLFF. The whole variable domain, remainder taken from reference TRBV19 and TRBJ1-4, is DGGITQSPKYLFRKEGQNVTLSCEQNLNHDAMYWYRQDPGQGLRLIYYSQIVNDFQKGDIAEGYSVSREKKESFPLTVTSAQKNPTAFYLCASRDWTTREEDNEKLFFGSGTQLSVL.

The rearrangement joins TRBV6-5 to TRBJ1-5; unclear D gene. The CDR3 covers 14 residues. The germline gives CDR1 MNHEY, CDR2 SVGAGI. V was cut by 5 bases and J by 1 base, with 9 bases left in between. CDR3 residues: CASSHHRSNQPQHF. In nucleotides, the CDR3 is TGTGCCAGCAGTCACCACAGAAGCAATCAGCCCCAGCATTTT.

This clone was observed once. The V call is TRBV5-4, the J call TRBJ1-1; D unresolved. Germline lookup yields CDR1 SGHNT and CDR2 YYREEE (reference sequence). The CDR3 spans 13 residues. V lost 0 bases and J lost 7, with 10 bases in between. The CDR3 region has the DNA TGTGCCAGCAGCTTGGGGGGAGGGTATGAAGCTTTCTTT. Translated: CASSLGGGYEAFF.

The chain has TRBV10-2 and TRBJ2-3, with D uncertain. CDR1 and CDR2 from the germline V gene are WSHSY and SAAADI. Trimming cost V 1 base and J 6 bases, with 8 bases left between them. This CDR3 has 13 amino acids. For the CDR3, the DNA is TGCGCCAGCAGTGAGTGGCCTTCTGATACGCAGTATTTT. Translated: CASSEWPSDTQYF.

The chain recombines TRBV5-4 with TRBJ2-5; D ambiguous. The CDR3 length is 13 residues. The germline V and J ends were trimmed by 1 base and 3 bases, with 7 bases remaining between them. CDR1 and CDR2 (germline): SGHNT, YYREEE (reference sequence). The chain's CDR3 is CASSLSIEETQYF. Here the CDR3 DNA reads TGTGCCAGCAGCTTGTCTATAGAAGAGACCCAGTACTTC.

This chain uses TRBV6-6 with TRBJ1-4; 9 bases agree with TRBD1. From germline, CDR1 is MNHNY and CDR2 SVGAGI (reference sequence). Trimming cost V 5 bases and J 10 bases; bases outside gene matches: 5. The CDR3 spans 13 residues. CDR3 nucleotides: TGTGCCAGCAGTAGGGACAGGGAGGGAAAACTGTTTTTT. Its translation is CASSRDREGKLFF.

The rearrangement links TRBV15 to TRBJ1-1; TRBD1 is a possible D gene (6 bases). Trimming left V 1 base short and J 5 bases short, with 14 bases between. Germline V gives CDR1 LNHNV, CDR2 YYDKDF (reference sequence). This CDR3 contains 15 residues. In nucleotides, the CDR3 is TGTGCCACCAGCAGAGTGCCAGGGGCCAGGACTGAAGCTTTCTTT. Its protein is CATSRVPGARTEAFF.

The sample holds a few counts of this clone. V usage is TRBV7-9 and J usage is TRBJ2-1, with 16 bases fitting TRBD2. V was pared by 4 bases and J by 7 bases, with 4 bases of the junction left unmatched. Germline values: CDR1 SEHNR, CDR2 FQNEAQ (reference sequence). This CDR3 region has 16 residues. CDR3 loop: CASSSGLAGGLNEQFF. The CDR3 bases are TGTGCCAGCAGCTCGGGACTAGCGGGGGGGCTTAATGAGCAGTTCTTC.

V usage is TRBV4-2 and J usage is TRBJ2-3, with TRBD2 matching over 10 bases. The CDR3 runs to 15 residues. Germline-derived CDR1 and CDR2 are LGHNA and YNFKEQ. V was clipped by 0 bases and J by 6 bases; unmatched bases: 3. CDR3 loop: CASSQETSGADTQYF. The CDR3 DNA reads as TGTGCCAGCAGCCAAGAAACTAGCGGGGCGGATACGCAGTATTTT.

This clone was seen once. This sequence joins TRBV2 and TRBJ2-7; unclear D gene. Germline values: CDR1 SNHLY, CDR2 FYNNEI. The germline V and J ends were trimmed by 4 bases and 4 bases, with 8 bases remaining between them. The CDR3 runs 12 residues. CDR3 in DNA: TGTGCCAGCAGTGTAACTCCTTACGAGCAGTACTTC. Amino acids: CASSVTPYEQYF. Filled out from reference TRBV2 and TRBJ2-7, the complete variable domain reads EPEVTQTPSHQVTQMGQEVILRCVPISNHLYFYWYRQILGQKVEFLVSFYNNEISEKSEIFDDQFSVERPDGSNFTLKIRSTKLEDSAMYFCASSVTPYEQYFGPGTRLTVT.

This clone was seen a single time. V and J are TRBV9 and TRBJ2-5, with TRBD1 as a possible D gene (6 bases). The assigned J gene may be wrong: the sequence end matches TRBJ2-7 better. This CDR3 has 14 amino acids. In germline, CDR1 is SGDLS, CDR2 YYNGEE. DNA for the CDR3: TGTGCCAGCAGCCAAACAGGGATCTCCTACGAGCAGTACTTC. Translated: CASSQTGISYEQYF.